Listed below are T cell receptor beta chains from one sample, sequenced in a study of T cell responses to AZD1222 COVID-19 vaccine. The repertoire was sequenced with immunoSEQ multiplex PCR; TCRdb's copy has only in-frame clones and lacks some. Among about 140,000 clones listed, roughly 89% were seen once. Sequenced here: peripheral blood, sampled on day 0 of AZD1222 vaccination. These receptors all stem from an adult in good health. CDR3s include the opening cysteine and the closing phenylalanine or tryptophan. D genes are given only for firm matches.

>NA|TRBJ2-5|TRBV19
TGTGCCAGTAGTATAAGCGACGGGCGGGAGACCCAGTACTTC
CASSISDGRETQYF
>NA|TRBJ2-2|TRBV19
TGTGCCAGTAGTATTATGGTTGGGAACACCGGGGAGCTGTTTTTT
CASSIMVGNTGELFF
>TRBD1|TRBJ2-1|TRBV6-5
TGTGCCAGCAGGGACACAGGGGGAGGTGAGCAGTTCTTC
CASRDTGGGEQFF
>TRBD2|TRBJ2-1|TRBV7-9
TGTGCCAGCAGGAGCGGGAGGGCCATAAATGAGCAGTTCTTC
CASRSGRAINEQFF
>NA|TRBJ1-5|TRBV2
TGTGCCAGCAGTGAGAGGGGCCCCCAGTCGCCCCAGCATTTT
CASSERGPQSPQHF
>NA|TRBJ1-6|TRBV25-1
TGTGCCAGCAGTGAAAACGTGCGCTCCTATAATTCACCCCTCCACTTT
CASSENVRSYNSPLHF
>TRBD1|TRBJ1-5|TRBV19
TGTGCCAGTAGTACGATCGGACAGGGGGCTTTCAATCAGCCCCAGCATTTT
CASSTIGQGAFNQPQHF
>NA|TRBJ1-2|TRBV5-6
TGTGCCAGCAGCTTCAAGGACTTTGGCTACACCTTC
CASSFKDFGYTF
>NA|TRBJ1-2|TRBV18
TGTGCCAGCTCACCCAAACCCGTTACGTCGGGCTACACCTTC
CASSPKPVTSGYTF
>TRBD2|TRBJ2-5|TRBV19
TGTGCCAGTAGTATAGGGGGACTAAATCAAGAGACCCAGTACTTC
CASSIGGLNQETQYF
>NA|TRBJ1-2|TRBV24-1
TGTGCCACCAGTGATTTGCGGGGGCGAGGCTACACCTTC
CATSDLRGRGYTF
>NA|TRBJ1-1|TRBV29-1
TGCAGCGTTATCGTAGCGACGAACACTGAAGCTTTCTTT
CSVIVATNTEAFF
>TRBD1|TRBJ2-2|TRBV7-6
TGTGCCAGCAGCTCCCGCAGGACAGGGGGCACCGGGGAGCTGTTTTTT
CASSSRRTGGTGELFF
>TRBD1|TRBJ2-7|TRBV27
TGTGCCAGCAGTTTATCATTCGGGACAGCTTTATCCTACGAGCAGTACTTC
CASSLSFGTALSYEQYF
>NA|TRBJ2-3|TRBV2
TGTGCCAGCACCAGGGGCTGGAAAAGCACAGATACGCAGTATTTT
CASTRGWKSTDTQYF
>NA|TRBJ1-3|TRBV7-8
TGTGCCAGCAGCTTTGGGGTCGGAAGCTCTGGAAACACCATATATTTT
CASSFGVGSSGNTIYF
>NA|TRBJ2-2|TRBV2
TGTGCCAGCAGTGAAGGGGGAACGGCGGAGCTGTTTTTT
CASSEGGTAELFF